The 15 T cell receptor beta chains presented below share a single source sample, sequenced in a study of T cell repertoires in aging, cancer and after chemotherapy (dated by TCRdb to about 2019). Sequenced using an Illumina MiSeq. Rearranged TRB sequences spanning V, D and J segments were amplified by multiplex touch-down PCR using a mixed TRB-A/B primer pool. TCRdb cleaned the public reads at Q25 with fastp, built clones with MiXCR and kept in-frame beta chains. Rows are unified per CDR3 protein, each entry keeping the most common DNA and genes. Within this sample are some 15,000 distinct CDR3 sequences, with about 46% of them counted one time only. 10% of the sample is held by the ten biggest clonotypes. Genomic DNA extracted from peripheral blood, rather than sorted cells or RNA, was used as the source for amplification of TCR beta rearrangements. Sequences were obtained from blood. These receptors originate from a human donor in good health.

V and J are TRBV12-3 or TRBV12-4 and TRBJ2-7, with 11 bases aligning to TRBD2. This CDR3 comprises 15 residues. V was clipped by 6 bases and J by 5 bases; unmatched bases: 9. This CDR3 is CASRLAGGQGDEQYF. As DNA, the CDR3 is TGTGCCAGCAGGCTAGCGGGAGGCCAAGGGGACGAGCAGTACTTC.

About this clonotype itself: One end of the junction fails to match germline, which may point to a read error. This chain uses TRBV19 with TRBJ1-6; D remains ambiguous. The CDR3 totals 12 residues. Germline V lookup: CDR1 LNHDA, CDR2 SQIVND (reference sequence). CDR3 in amino acids: CASSITTGPLHF. CDR3 in DNA: TGTGCCAGTAGTATAACGACCGGGCCCCTTCACTTT.

The genes are TRBV6-2 or TRBV6-3 and TRBJ2-7; D may be TRBD1 (5 bases). Germline assignment: CDR1 MNHEY and CDR2 SVGEGT. V lost 7 bases, J lost 2 bases, and 15 bases lay in between. CDR3 length: 14 amino acids. The CDR3 sequence: CASNKGLEAYEQYF. As DNA, the CDR3 is TGTGCCAGCAACAAGGGGCTCGAGGCCTACGAGCAGTACTTC.

The chain combines TRBV6-2 or TRBV6-3 with TRBJ2-1, with D perhaps matching TRBD2 (6 bases). CDR3 length: 13 amino acids. CDR1 and CDR2 (germline): MNHEY, SVGEGT. V lost 0 bases, J lost 10 bases, and 10 bases lay in between. CDR3 sequence (DNA): TGTGCCAGCAGTTACTCGATGGCGGGAGAGCAGTTCTTC. Translated, it gives CASSYSMAGEQFF.

This clonotype was observed a handful of times. This chain links TRBV6-5 with TRBJ1-3; 7 bases fit TRBD1. This CDR3 region has 15 residues. The ends lost 5 bases at V and 0 bases at J; junction bases unmatched: 4. Germline CDR1 and CDR2: MNHEY and SVGAGI. In DNA, the CDR3 is TGTGCCAGCAGTCCGGGACAGTTCTCTGGAAACACCATATATTTT. Its protein product is CASSPGQFSGNTIYF.

The chain couples TRBV6-5 to TRBJ2-1, with 11 bases fitting TRBD2. V dropped 7 bases and J dropped 7; count of bases not matched to a gene: 6. CDR3 length equals 14 residues. Germline V gene data show CDR1 as MNHEY and CDR2 as SVGAGI. CDR3 protein: CASTTSGRANEQFF. The CDR3 nucleotides are TGTGCCAGCACCACTAGCGGGAGAGCGAATGAGCAGTTCTTC.

V gene TRBV12-3 or TRBV12-4 combines with J gene TRBJ2-2, with D unclear. V was pared by 0 bases and J by 4 bases, with 9 bases between. The CDR3 extends over 15 amino acids. The CDR3 protein is CASSLAMTRTGELFF. As DNA, the CDR3 is TGTGCCAGCAGTTTAGCGATGACCCGCACCGGGGAGCTGTTTTTT.

This clonotype is termed medium-sized. This chain links TRBV29-1 with TRBJ2-3, with 9 bases identical to TRBD2. V was clipped by 4 bases and J by 3 bases; unmatched bases: 8. The CDR3 is 15 amino acids. In germline, CDR1 is SQVTM, CDR2 ANQGSEA. This CDR3 is CSVGRAGGPTDTQYF. The CDR3 DNA follows: TGCAGCGTTGGTAGGGCGGGAGGGCCGACAGATACGCAGTATTTT.

This clonotype was seen only a few times. This chain links TRBV12-3 or TRBV12-4 with TRBJ2-2, with D unresolved. This CDR3 comprises 14 residues. Between the trimmed V and J ends, which lost 6 bases and 2 bases, there was a span of 10 bases. The CDR3 here is CASSPFANTGELFF. As DNA, the CDR3 is TGTGCCAGCAGCCCCTTTGCTAACACCGGGGAGCTGTTTTTT.

This clonotype was seen only a few times. The chain has TRBV19 and TRBJ2-1; no clear D. V was trimmed by 3 bases and J by 3 bases, leaving 12 bases between them. The CDR3 covers 15 residues. Germline assignment: CDR1 LNHDA and CDR2 SQIVND (reference sequence). CDR3 nucleotides: TGTGCCAGTAGTATGAGGTCGAACTTCTACAATGAGCAGTTCTTC. Its protein is CASSMRSNFYNEQFF.

This clonotype has a handful of counts. The chain couples TRBV29-1 to TRBJ2-2, with 10 bases fitting TRBD2. The V gene end was trimmed by 7 bases and the J gene end by 1 base; junction bases not matched to a gene: 3. Germline V gene data show CDR1 as SQVTM and CDR2 as ANQGSEA. This CDR3 has 14 residues. The CDR3 reads CSARTSGNTGELFF. CDR3 DNA: TGCAGCGCCCGGACTAGCGGGAACACCGGGGAGCTGTTTTTT.

Concerning this clonotype: The junction and the germline gene differ at one end; a read error may be behind it. The chain combines TRBV5-6 with TRBJ2-7; 8 bases are a match to TRBD2. The CDR3 consists of 15 residues. Germline V gene sequence: CDR1 SGHDT, CDR2 YYEEEE. CDR3 sequence: CASSPPAGESYEQYF. The CDR3 DNA reads TGCGCCAGCAGCCCCCCAGCGGGAGAATCCTACGAGCAGTACTTC.

This clonotype has more than one count but fewer than ten. V is TRBV30 and J is TRBJ1-2, with 7 bases lining up with TRBD1. V was clipped by 7 bases and J by 4 bases; unmatched bases: 6. Germline CDR1 reads GTSNPN; CDR2 reads SVGIG (reference sequence). The CDR3 consists of 12 residues. CDR3 sequence: CASGDSLYGYTF. Written as DNA, the CDR3 is TGTGCCTCGGGGGACAGTCTCTATGGCTACACCTTC.

This rearrangement joins TRBV29-1 to TRBJ2-1, with TRBD1 as a possible D gene (5 bases). Trimming pared 3 bases from V and 10 bases from J, leaving 19 bases between. Germline-derived CDR1 and CDR2 are SQVTM and ANQGSEA. The CDR3 length is 14 residues. The CDR3 DNA reads as TGCAGCGTTGAGGTGGGGCTCGGCACCGGGGAGCAGTTCTTC. As protein: CSVEVGLGTGEQFF.

The chain recombines TRBV18 with TRBJ2-1, with 7 bases aligning to TRBD1. The germline gives CDR1 KGHSH, CDR2 LQKENI. Unmatched junction bases numbered 10, after V lost 6 bases and J lost 5 bases. The CDR3 is made up of 15 amino acids. CDR3 DNA: TGTGCCAGCTCCCCTATCCAGGGGGTTAACAATGAGCAGTTCTTC. Amino acid sequence: CASSPIQGVNNEQFF.